These 19 T cell receptor beta chains were all obtained from the same sample, sequenced in a study of cytomegalovirus exposure and HLA in healthy donors. The study ran its PCR with 60 Vbeta and 13 Jbeta primers. The table came from immunoSEQ multiplex PCR; TCRdb's copy has only in-frame clones and leaves some out. The sample lists 100,000 to 150,000 clones; approximately 83% were seen once. Sequenced sample: PBMCs. The receptors originated from a girl aged 2-15 years in good health and CMV-seronegative.

Only one count was recorded for this clone. The chain uses TRBV29-1 and TRBJ2-3; perhaps TRBD2 as D (5 bases). CDR1 SQVTM and CDR2 ANQGSEA come from the germline V gene. CDR3 length: 14 amino acids. The V end was cut by 6 bases, the J end by 5 bases, with 18 bases between. The chain's CDR3 is CSVVKLSRGDTQYF. CDR3 bases: TGCAGCGTCGTTAAGCTATCCCGGGGAGATACGCAGTATTTT.

The V call is TRBV29-1, the J call TRBJ1-2, with TRBD1 as a possible D gene (6 bases). CDR3 length: 12 residues. V lost 5 bases and J lost 8, with 15 bases in between. Per the germline V gene, CDR1 is SQVTM and CDR2 is ANQGSEA. CDR3 residues: CSVLKTGKGYTF. The CDR3 nucleotides are TGCAGCGTTTTGAAGACAGGCAAAGGCTACACCTTC.

V and J are TRBV29-1 and TRBJ2-7, with 11 bases that match TRBD2. CDR1 is SQVTM and CDR2 is ANQGSEA in the germline V gene. The CDR3 is 14 amino acids. V gave up 4 bases and J gave up 1 base; unmatched junction bases: 3. The CDR3 reads CSVGTSGRSYEQYF. The CDR3 nucleotides read TGCAGCGTTGGTACTAGCGGGAGATCCTACGAGCAGTACTTC.

The chain employs TRBV5-1 and TRBJ1-3; a weak D match, TRBD1 (6 bases). Trimming removed 1 base from V and 4 bases from J, with 9 bases in between. From germline, CDR1 is SGHRS and CDR2 YFSETQ. This CDR3 spans 14 amino acids. The CDR3 sequence is CASSLSGGGNTIYF. For the CDR3, the DNA is TGCGCCAGCAGCTTGTCGGGGGGCGGAAACACCATATATTTT.

This rearrangement joins TRBV9 to TRBJ2-5; 9 nucleotides agree with TRBD2. The J call is in doubt because the DNA end fits TRBJ2-7 better. This CDR3 has 16 amino acids. The germline CDR1 and CDR2 sequences are SGDLS and YYNGEE. The CDR3 spells CASSVGSDSGRFEQYF. Here the CDR3 DNA reads TGTGCCAGCAGCGTAGGAAGCGACAGCGGGAGGTTCGAGCAGTACTTC.

The J gene is TRBJ2-3, the V gene TRBV30; the D gene is possibly TRBD2 (6 bases). CDR1 is GTSNPN, CDR2 SVGIG, per germline (reference sequence). The CDR3 runs 13 residues. V gave up 8 bases and J gave up 3 bases, with 15 bases separating them. CDR3 region: CAGGSSGTDTQYF. CDR3 sequence (DNA): TGTGCCGGGGGGAGCTCGGGGACAGATACGCAGTATTTT.

This clone was observed a single time. The V gene is TRBV28, the J gene TRBJ1-3; 8 nucleotides align to TRBD1. There are 14 residues in the CDR3. Losses at the gene ends were 6 bases for V and 4 bases for J; bases not matched to a gene: 5. Germline lookup yields CDR1 MDHEN and CDR2 SYDVKM. In nucleotides, the CDR3 is TGTGCCAGCAGACGGACAGGGCAAGGAAACACCATATATTTT. It yields the protein CASRRTGQGNTIYF.

The chain joins TRBV2 to TRBJ2-1; TRBD2 agrees at 10 bases. The CDR3 is 16 amino acids. V shed 4 bases and J 5 bases; nucleotides not matched to a gene: 8. The V gene's germline CDR1 is SNHLY and CDR2 FYNNEI. In DNA, the CDR3 is TGTGCCAGCAGTGGGGACCTAGCGGGGGCGAACAATGAGCAGTTCTTC. Amino acids: CASSGDLAGANNEQFF.

The J gene is TRBJ1-5, the V gene TRBV30, with D unresolved. V gave up 0 bases and J gave up 4 bases, with 7 bases separating them. The CDR3 extends over 13 amino acids. Germline V gene sequence: CDR1 GTSNPN, CDR2 SVGIG (reference sequence). CDR3 protein: CAWSVSRNQPQHF. The CDR3 nucleotides read TGTGCCTGGAGTGTAAGTAGAAATCAGCCCCAGCATTTT.

To note about this clone: Compared with germline, one end of the junction differs, possibly owing to a read error. The chain joins TRBV7-7 to TRBJ2-1, with 8 bases matching TRBD1. Germline V gives CDR1 SSHAT, CDR2 FNYEAQ (reference sequence). This CDR3 has 15 residues. CDR3 residues: CASSPRQGTYNEQFF. CDR3 coding DNA: TGTGCTAGCAGCCCCCGACAGGGGACATACAATGAGCAGTTCTTC.

The V and J genes are TRBV30 and TRBJ1-1; no definite D call. The CDR3 sequence is 13 residues long. The germline V gene has CDR1 GTSNPN and CDR2 SVGIG (reference sequence). V lost 2 bases and J lost 0, with 7 bases in between. The CDR3 spells CAWSPVVNTEAFF. DNA for the CDR3: TGTGCCTGGAGTCCGGTTGTGAACACTGAAGCTTTCTTT. The full variable domain, rest sourced from reference TRBV30 and TRBJ1-1, is SQTIHQWPATLVQPVGSPLSLECTVEGTSNPNLYWYRQAAGRGLQLLFYSVGIGQISSEVPQNLSASRPQDRQFILSSKKLLLSDSGFYLCAWSPVVNTEAFFGQGTRLTVV.

The chain combines TRBV2 with TRBJ2-2, with D tentatively TRBD2 (6 bases). Germline V gene data show CDR1 as SNHLY and CDR2 as FYNNEI. Deletions cut 1 base from V and 7 bases from J, with 10 bases between. The CDR3 sequence is 14 residues long. The CDR3 bases are TGTGCCAGCAGTGAAGAACTAGCTATCGGGGAGCTGTTTTTT. It specifies CASSEELAIGELFF.

The chain recombines TRBV6-5 with TRBJ2-5, with 12 bases that match TRBD2. The DNA end lines up better with TRBJ2-7; the J call may be wrong. This CDR3 region has 14 residues. CDR1 is MNHEY, CDR2 SVGAGI, per germline. In DNA, the CDR3 is TGTGCCAGCACCAAGACTAGCGGGAGCTACGAGCAGTACTTC. It translates to CASTKTSGSYEQYF.

This chain joins TRBV9 and TRBJ1-6; TRBD1 aligns across 7 bases. The length of the CDR3 is 14 residues. Trimming at V came to 2 bases and at J to 13 bases, leaving 9 bases not matched to a gene. The germline gives CDR1 SGDLS, CDR2 YYNGEE. CDR3 DNA sequence: TGTGCCAGCAGCGTGGGTCCTGGGACAGCTCCCCTCCACTTT. Translated: CASSVGPGTAPLHF. The variable domain in full, completed from reference TRBV9 and TRBJ1-6, reads DSGVTQTPKHLITATGQRVTLRCSPRSGDLSVYWYQQSLDQGLQFLIQYYNGEERAKGNILERFSAQQFPDLHSELNLSSLELGDSALYFCASSVGPGTAPLHFGNGTRLTVT.

A word on this clone: The junction differs from germline at one of its ends, possibly a read error. The chain is built from TRBV4-1 and TRBJ2-2, with 9 bases matching TRBD2. CDR1 and CDR2 (germline): MGHRA, YSYEKL. CDR3 length: 15 amino acids. The CDR3 spells CASRGLALTTRELFF. CDR3 sequence (DNA): TGCGCCAGCAGGGGACTAGCTTTAACCACCCGGGAGCTGTTTTTT.

The chain combines TRBV28 with TRBJ1-5; D is perhaps TRBD1 (6 bases). V lost 6 bases, J lost 6 bases, and 27 bases lay in between. Per germline, CDR1 MDHEN and CDR2 SYDVKM. The CDR3 has 18 residues. CDR3 sequence (DNA): TGTGCCAGCAGACTCGAGGGTCGGGACAAAGAGGACAGTCAGCCCCAGCATTTT. Translating gives CASRLEGRDKEDSQPQHF.

The chain carries TRBV11-2 and TRBJ2-3; 8 positions match TRBD1. V lost 4 bases and J lost 6; bases outside the gene matches: 6. From germline, CDR1 is SGHAT and CDR2 FQNNGV. The CDR3 totals 14 residues. The CDR3: CASSYQDRADTQYF. In nucleotides, the CDR3 is TGTGCCAGCAGCTACCAGGACAGGGCTGATACGCAGTATTTT. Together with reference TRBV11-2 and TRBJ2-3, the CDR3 gives the full variable domain: EAGVAQSPRYKIIEKRQSVAFWCNPISGHATLYWYQQILGQGPKLLIQFQNNGVVDDSQLPKDRFSAERLKGVDSTLKIQPAKLEDSAVYLCASSYQDRADTQYFGPGTRLTVL.

The J gene is TRBJ2-1, the V gene TRBV27; 16 positions match TRBD2. The CDR3 loop spans 21 amino acids. Looked up from germline, CDR1 is MNHEY and CDR2 is SMNVEV (reference sequence). The V segment lost 2 bases and the J segment 7 bases; nucleotides outside the gene matches: 17. The CDR3 sequence: CASSLRSWLGTSGGEGNEQFF. The CDR3 DNA is TGTGCCAGCAGTTTACGTTCGTGGCTAGGGACTAGCGGGGGGGAGGGGAATGAGCAGTTCTTC.

This chain connects TRBV28 to TRBJ2-7; 9 bases map to TRBD1. The V segment lost 8 bases and the J segment 6 bases; nucleotides outside the gene matches: 8. The CDR3 runs 13 residues. Germline V lookup: CDR1 MDHEN, CDR2 SYDVKM. Here the CDR3 DNA reads TGTGCCAGCGCCCGGGACAGGGTTGCCGAGCAGTACTTC. It is translated as CASARDRVAEQYF.